A selection of T cell receptor beta chains follows, all from one sample in a study of T-cell reconstitution after alpha-beta-depleted transplantation in children. TCRdb independently ran MiXCR on the PCR reads; one entry per CDR3 protein. The sample holds more than 150,000 distinct CDR3 sequences; approximately 6.8% are singletons and the top ten take 3%. The starting material was PBMCs from the stem cell graft donor, obtained from the stem cell graft. The receptors stem from a human donor who donated a stem cell graft to a child with Wiskott-Aldrich syndrome. Each CDR3 is given with its conserved first and last residue. The D gene is left open where the match is weak. Expanded clones get a size class; other rows say once, few or many, or leave the size out.

d_gene	abundance	j_gene	v_gene	CDR3aa	CDR3nt
TRBD2	few	TRBJ2-7	TRBV20-1	CSARERSGSNYYEQYF	TGCAGTGCTAGAGAGAGAAGCGGGAGCAATTATTACGAGCAGTACTTC
NA	few	TRBJ2-7	TRBV7-2	CASSPPTEPRSYEQYF	TGTGCCAGCAGCCCACCCACTGAACCCCGCTCCTACGAGCAGTACTTC
TRBD2	few	TRBJ2-3	TRBV3-1	CASSQVERLAGGPADTQYF	TGTGCCAGCAGCCAAGTCGAGAGACTAGCGGGAGGGCCGGCAGATACGCAGTATTTT
TRBD1	NA	TRBJ2-7	TRBV2	CASRPGTEAYEQYF	TGTGCCAGCAGACCCGGGACAGAAGCCTACGAGCAGTACTTC
NA	NA	TRBJ2-1	TRBV30	CAWKLLNEQFF	TGTGCCTGGAAGTTACTGAATGAGCAGTTCTTC
TRBD2	many	TRBJ2-7	TRBV6-5	CASSHSSGGADEQYF	TGTGCCAGCAGCCACTCTAGCGGGGGGGCCGACGAGCAGTACTTC
NA	many	TRBJ1-5	TRBV28	CASSLLGGSTNQPQHF	TGTGCCAGCAGTTTACTCGGCGGCAGTACCAATCAGCCCCAGCATTTT
NA	many	TRBJ2-1	TRBV7-9	CASSFGINEQFF	TGTGCCAGCAGCTTTGGGATAAATGAGCAGTTCTTC
TRBD2	many	TRBJ2-1	TRBV11-2	CASTRFTSGTSYNEQFF	TGTGCCAGCACTCGCTTTACTAGCGGGACTTCCTACAATGAGCAGTTCTTC
NA	NA	TRBJ2-3	TRBV20-1	CSARDPADGLIDTQYF	TGCAGTGCTAGAGATCCTGCCGACGGTTTGATCGATACGCAGTATTTT
NA	many	TRBJ2-1	TRBV29-1	CSALSLERQFF	TGCAGCGCCCTATCCCTCGAGCGGCAGTTCTTC
NA	many	TRBJ1-5	TRBV10-2	CASSQGNQPQHF	TGCGCCAGCAGTCAGGGCAATCAGCCCCAGCATTTT
NA	many	TRBJ1-1	TRBV12-3/TRBV12-4	CASSPHGGVNTEAFF	TGTGCCAGCAGTCCCCACGGCGGGGTGAACACTGAAGCTTTCTTT
NA	many	TRBJ2-7	TRBV6-5	CASSYSPGVVAYEQYF	TGTGCCAGCAGTTACTCCCCCGGGGTCGTAGCCTACGAGCAGTACTTC
NA	many	TRBJ1-2	TRBV18	CASSPPTESYGYTF	TGTGCCAGCTCACCACCGACGGAATCCTATGGCTACACCTTC
TRBD1	many	TRBJ2-7	TRBV6-1	CASRGPGQGGEQYF	TGTGCCAGCAGAGGACCGGGACAGGGGGGCGAGCAGTACTTC
NA	many	TRBJ1-1	TRBV7-9	CASSLEVRTEAFF	TGTGCCAGCAGCTTAGAGGTGCGCACTGAAGCTTTCTTT
NA	many	TRBJ2-5	TRBV15	CATSGGLGETQYF	TGTGCCACCAGCGGGGGACTGGGAGAGACCCAGTACTTC
TRBD1	many	TRBJ1-5	TRBV20-1	CSARSGGVEPQHF	TGCAGTGCTAGATCAGGGGGCGTGGAGCCCCAGCATTTT
TRBD1	many	TRBJ2-7	TRBV27	CASRGFNRGSYEQYF	TGTGCCAGCAGGGGTTTCAACAGGGGGAGCTACGAGCAGTACTTC
NA	many	TRBJ2-2	TRBV5-5	CASRPGTTLNGGELFF	TGTGCCAGCAGACCCGGGACAACGTTGAATGGTGGGGAGCTGTTTTTT
NA	many	TRBJ2-2	TRBV24-1	CATSEEQGPNTGELFF	TGTGCCACCAGTGAGGAACAGGGTCCGAACACCGGGGAGCTGTTTTTT
TRBD1	many	TRBJ2-5	TRBV20-1	CSATVAGQGRETQYF	TGCAGTGCTACTGTCGCGGGACAGGGGAGAGAGACCCAGTACTTC
NA	NA	TRBJ2-4	TRBV20-1	CSARERRRTKNIQYF	TGCAGTGCTAGAGAGCGACGGAGAACCAAAAACATTCAGTACTTC
TRBD2	NA	TRBJ2-7	TRBV7-9	CASSQSAGAVYEQYF	TGTGCCAGCAGCCAATCAGCGGGAGCAGTCTACGAGCAGTACTTC
TRBD1	NA	TRBJ2-1	TRBV6-5	CASSSRITGAELDEQFF	TGTGCCAGCAGTTCCCGGATCACAGGGGCCGAGCTGGATGAGCAGTTCTTC
NA	NA	TRBJ1-2	TRBV5-1	CASSLTTGTYGYTF	TGCGCCAGCAGCTTGACCACAGGGACGTATGGCTACACCTTC
TRBD1	many	TRBJ1-5	TRBV10-2	CASSEHPRGNQPQHF	TGCGCCAGCAGTGAACACCCCAGGGGGAATCAGCCCCAGCATTTT
NA	many	TRBJ2-2	TRBV9	CASSTRASGTGELFF	TGTGCCAGCAGCACCCGGGCCTCGGGGACCGGGGAGCTGTTTTTT
NA	many	TRBJ2-7	TRBV4-3	CASSQENRGYEAYEQYF	TGCGCCAGCAGCCAAGAAAATAGAGGGTATGAAGCCTACGAGCAGTACTTC
NA	many	TRBJ2-3	TRBV30	CAWSKGTDTQYF	TGTGCCTGGAGTAAGGGAACAGATACGCAGTATTTT
NA	many	TRBJ1-6	TRBV15	CATSREAPTLLSPLHF	TGTGCCACCAGCAGAGAGGCTCCGACGCTTTTGTCACCCCTCCACTTT
TRBD1	few	TRBJ1-5	TRBV27	CASSSSDRGGMDNQPQHF	TGTGCCAGCAGTTCCTCGGACAGGGGAGGAATGGACAATCAGCCCCAGCATTTT
NA	many	TRBJ2-7	TRBV29-1	CSVVQGLEQYF	TGCAGCGTTGTTCAGGGGCTCGAGCAGTACTTC
TRBD1	NA	TRBJ2-6	TRBV12-3/TRBV12-4	CAFSLGQGLSSGANVLTF	TGTGCCTTCAGTCTCGGACAGGGCCTCAGCTCTGGGGCCAACGTCCTGACTTTC
TRBD1	NA	TRBJ2-5	TRBV7-6	CASSSRQGSGETQYF	TGTGCCAGCAGCTCTAGACAGGGGTCGGGGGAGACCCAGTACTTC
TRBD2	few	TRBJ2-1	TRBV2	CASSRTSGGPISYNEQFF	TGTGCCAGCAGTCGGACTAGCGGGGGACCAATCTCCTACAATGAGCAGTTCTTC
NA	few	TRBJ2-7	TRBV6-5	CASSYVGGRQYF	TGTGCCAGCAGTTACGTCGGTGGACGGCAGTACTTC
TRBD1	many	TRBJ2-7	TRBV18	CASSPPGQGEYEQYF	TGTGCCAGCTCACCCCCGGGACAGGGGGAATACGAGCAGTACTTC
TRBD2	many	TRBJ2-5	TRBV20-1	CSARRSSGRALGTQYF	TGCAGTGCTAGACGATCTAGCGGGAGGGCCTTAGGGACCCAGTACTTC
TRBD2	many	TRBJ2-1	TRBV7-2	CASSLAGGLSNEQFF	TGTGCCAGCAGTTTAGCGGGGGGGCTGTCCAATGAGCAGTTCTTC